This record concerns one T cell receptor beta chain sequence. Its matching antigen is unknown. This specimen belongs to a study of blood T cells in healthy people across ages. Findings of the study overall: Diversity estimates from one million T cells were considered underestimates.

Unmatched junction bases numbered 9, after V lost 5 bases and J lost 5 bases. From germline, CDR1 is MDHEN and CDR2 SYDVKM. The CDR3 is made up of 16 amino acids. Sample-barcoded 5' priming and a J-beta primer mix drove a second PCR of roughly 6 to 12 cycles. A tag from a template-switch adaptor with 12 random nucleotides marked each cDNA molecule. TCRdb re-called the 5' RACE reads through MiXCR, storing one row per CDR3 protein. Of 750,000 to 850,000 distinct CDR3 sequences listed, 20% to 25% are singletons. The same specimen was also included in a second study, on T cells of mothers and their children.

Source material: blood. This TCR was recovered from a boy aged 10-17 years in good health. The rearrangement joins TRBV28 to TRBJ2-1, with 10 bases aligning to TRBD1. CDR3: CASSTPGQGRDNEQFF. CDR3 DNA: TGTGCCAGCAGTACACCGGGACAGGGGAGGGACAATGAGCAGTTCTTC.